The 18 T cell receptor beta chains presented below share a single source sample, sequenced in a study of cytomegalovirus exposure and HLA in healthy donors. PCR primers comprised 60 Vbeta and 13 Jbeta primers. Using immunoSEQ multiplex PCR, the repertoire was profiled, and TCRdb retains in-frame clones only, with some absent. The sample contains more than 90,000 clones, roughly 80% of which appear only once. Specimen: PBMCs. The source of these receptors is a man aged 40-49 years in good health and CMV-seropositive.

The gene calls are TRBV5-8 and TRBJ1-5; possible D gene TRBD1, 6 bases. CDR1 is SGHTS and CDR2 is YDEGEE in the germline V gene. V lost 7 bases and J 2 bases, leaving 25 bases between the germline ends. This CDR3 is 18 amino acids long. This CDR3 reads CASEPVPEGVLGNQPQHF. DNA for the CDR3: TGTGCCAGCGAACCTGTCCCCGAGGGGGTCTTGGGCAATCAGCCCCAGCATTTT.

This chain joins TRBV6-7 and TRBJ2-7; 12 positions match TRBD1. Being an ORF, TRBV6-7 has a function that is uncertain. V lost 2 bases, J lost 0 bases, and 5 bases stayed unmatched. CDR3 length equals 17 residues. The CDR3 DNA follows: TGTGCCAGCAGTTACACCCCGGGACAGGGGGCCTCCTACGAGCAGTACTTC. Translated: CASSYTPGQGASYEQYF.

This clone was counted only a few times. The chain is built from TRBV6-5 and TRBJ2-3, with D possibly TRBD2 on 6 matching bases. Germline-derived CDR1 and CDR2 are MNHEY and SVGAGI. V was pared by 6 bases and J by 1 base, with 8 bases between. The CDR3 consists of 13 residues. The CDR3 is CASRRDGTDTQYF. In DNA form, the CDR3 reads TGTGCCAGCAGGCGGGACGGCACAGATACGCAGTATTTT.

The V call is TRBV9, the J call TRBJ1-1; perhaps TRBD1 as D (6 bases). Between the trimmed V and J ends, which lost 3 bases and 3 bases, there was a span of 12 bases. The CDR3 is 14 amino acids. Germline V gives CDR1 SGDLS, CDR2 YYNGEE. This chain's CDR3 is CASSGRDTDTEAFF. The CDR3 DNA sequence: TGTGCCAGCAGCGGAAGGGACACAGACACTGAAGCTTTCTTT.

J is TRBJ1-4 and V is TRBV6-5; possibly TRBD1 for D (6 bases). The CDR3 covers 15 residues. Germline assignment: CDR1 MNHEY and CDR2 SVGAGI. The V and J ends lost 6 bases and 8 bases respectively, with 19 bases between them. The CDR3 DNA follows: TGTGCCAGCAGCCCCCTTGGCGGAAGGGGGGAAAAACTGTTTTTT. Amino acid sequence: CASSPLGGRGEKLFF.

This chain connects TRBV6-1 to TRBJ2-3, with TRBD2 matching 7 bases. With V trimmed by 0 bases and J by 3 bases, 6 bases remained unmatched. This CDR3 is 16 amino acids long. In germline, CDR1 is MNHNS, CDR2 SASEGT. CDR3 sequence (DNA): TGTGCCAGCAGTGAAGCGCTTCAAGCGGGGACAGATACGCAGTATTTT. Residues: CASSEALQAGTDTQYF.

This clone has a single count. V usage is TRBV9 and J usage is TRBJ2-1; weak D call: TRBD2 (6 bases). Trimming removed 2 bases at V and 3 bases at J, with 9 bases between. The CDR3 has 14 amino acids. Germline V gene sequence: CDR1 SGDLS, CDR2 YYNGEE. The CDR3, as DNA: TGTGCCAGCAGCGTGGTGGGAGGCTACAATGAGCAGTTCTTC. Translation gives CASSVVGGYNEQFF. Full variable domain (missing parts from reference TRBV9 and TRBJ2-1): DSGVTQTPKHLITATGQRVTLRCSPRSGDLSVYWYQQSLDQGLQFLIQYYNGEERAKGNILERFSAQQFPDLHSELNLSSLELGDSALYFCASSVVGGYNEQFFGPGTRLTVL.

The chain has TRBV7-9 and TRBJ1-4; 7 nucleotides match TRBD1. Trimming took 4 bases from V and 7 from J; bases not matched to a gene: 9. The germline V gene has CDR1 SEHNR and CDR2 FQNEAQ (reference sequence). The CDR3 spans 15 residues. The CDR3 loop reads CASSSHRGGAEKLFF. Written as DNA, the CDR3 is TGTGCCAGCAGCTCCCACAGGGGTGGGGCTGAAAAACTGTTTTTT.

The chain couples TRBV6-5 to TRBJ1-2; tentatively, D is TRBD1 (5 bases). The germline V gene has CDR1 MNHEY and CDR2 SVGAGI. V lost 6 bases and J lost 4, with 18 bases in between. The CDR3 runs to 15 residues. Here the CDR3 DNA reads TGTGCCAGCAGGAATCACCGGGGGGGATCCTATGGCTACACCTTC. Protein sequence: CASRNHRGGSYGYTF.

The chain couples TRBV5-1 to TRBJ2-3; 10 bases align to TRBD1. The junction had 9 bases not matched to a gene; V was cut back by 2 bases and J by 6 bases. CDR3 length: 16 residues. The germline V gene encodes CDR1 SGHRS and CDR2 YFSETQ. The CDR3 reads CASSLGTGAQRDTQYF. DNA for the CDR3: TGCGCCAGCAGCTTAGGGACAGGGGCACAGAGGGATACGCAGTATTTT.

Comment on this clone: Without the conserved terminal phenylalanine or tryptophan, this CDR3 likely stems from a read error. It is unclear where the CDR3 begins or ends on the DNA, so no DNA is shown, and the CDR3 is as TCRdb lists it. The chain carries TRBV4-2 and TRBJ1-6. Germline-derived CDR1 and CDR2 are LGHNA and YNFKEQ. Both ends counted, the CDR3 spans 9 residues. CDR3 sequence reads: CASSQDPGE.

The chain employs TRBV5-1 and TRBJ2-1, with 7 bases matching TRBD2. Germline V gene sequence: CDR1 SGHRS, CDR2 YFSETQ. Unmatched junction bases numbered 1, after V lost 1 base and J lost 6 bases. The CDR3 has 13 residues. This CDR3 reads CASSLTGGNEQFF. As DNA, the CDR3 is TGCGCCAGCAGCTTGACGGGGGGCAATGAGCAGTTCTTC.

CDR3 loop: CASSIRGAQETQYF. The CDR3 DNA reads as TGTGCCAGTAGTATTCGCGGGGCCCAAGAGACCCAGTACTTC. The chain couples TRBV19 to TRBJ2-5, with D possibly being TRBD2 (6 bases). Germline V gives CDR1 LNHDA, CDR2 SQIVND (reference sequence). This CDR3 spans 14 amino acids. V lost 3 bases and J lost 1, with 9 bases in between.

Of note for this clone: One end of the junction fails to match germline, which may point to a read error. The V call is TRBV6-1, the J call TRBJ2-2; 7 bases fit TRBD1. CDR3 length: 15 residues. Germline V lookup: CDR1 MNHNS, CDR2 SASEGT. The CDR3 nucleotides read TGTGCCAGCAGAGAAGACAGGGTGTCGACCGGGGAGCTGTTTTTT. This sequence encodes CASREDRVSTGELFF.

The genes are TRBV11-1 and TRBJ2-6; no firm D call. Germline lookup yields CDR1 SGHAT and CDR2 FQDESV (reference sequence). This CDR3 spans 13 amino acids. The V end was cut by 7 bases, the J end by 1 base, with 5 bases between. The CDR3 spells CASTQSGANVLTF. In nucleotides, the CDR3 is TGTGCCAGCACCCAATCTGGGGCCAACGTCCTGACTTTC.

V usage is TRBV4-3 and J usage is TRBJ2-3; 14 bases are shared with TRBD2. J lost 4 bases, V lost 4 bases, and 4 bases had no gene match. CDR1 is LGHNA and CDR2 is YSLEER in the germline V gene. The CDR3 extends over 16 amino acids. The CDR3 nucleotides read TGCGCCAGCAGCCCCGGGACTAGCGGGAGCGCAGATACGCAGTATTTT. It specifies CASSPGTSGSADTQYF.

The chain joins TRBV5-5 to TRBJ1-2, with D perhaps matching TRBD1 (5 bases). V was pared by 4 bases and J by 3 bases, with 16 bases between. This CDR3 contains 15 residues. The germline CDR1 and CDR2 sequences are SGHKS and YYEKEE (reference sequence). In DNA form, the CDR3 reads TGTGCCAGCAGCCTAACGCGGACAACGGACTATGGCTACACCTTC. Translation: CASSLTRTTDYGYTF.

The chain joins TRBV14 to TRBJ2-3; 11 positions agree with TRBD2. The V and J ends lost 4 bases and 3 bases, in that order; junction bases with no gene match: 6. Germline CDR1 and CDR2: SGHDN and FVKESK. The CDR3 is 16 residues long. CDR3 region: CASSLLAGARTDTQYF. The CDR3, as DNA: TGTGCCAGCAGCCTACTAGCGGGGGCCCGGACAGATACGCAGTATTTT.